This T cell receptor beta chain comes out of a study of T cells in Graves' hyperthyroidism and ophthalmopathy. For this clonotype: The antigen is not known.

It was RNA transcripts that yielded the amplified TCR beta CDR3 regions. The HTBI primer set drove a first-round RT-PCR of the TCR CDR3. TCRdb recomputed calls from the multiplex PCR reads with MiXCR, one row per CDR3 protein. This table holds about half a million distinct CDR3 sequences, just under 20% found once. General study findings and limits: Ophthalmopathy cases were set apart from stable hyperthyroidism by a 13 V-J model. Most thyroid clonotypes expanded above 0.001 appeared in blood too.

Under 3 months was the duration of disease in ophthalmopathy patients, who also had a Clinical Activity Score of at least 3 and a NOSPECS grade of at least 4. Thyroid ultrasound and orbital computed tomography, with clinical symptoms and serum thyroxine and TRAb, informed diagnoses. This CDR3 region has 17 residues. The V gene lost 0 bases and the J gene lost 0 bases, with 13 bases spanning the gap. Germline CDR1 and CDR2: SGDLS and YYNGEE. This rearrangement joins TRBV9 to TRBJ1-3; D not certain. The TCR comes from a man between 40 and 49 years old with Graves' ophthalmopathy. The sequenced material came from blood. CDR3 sequence reads: CASSVGSRGRSGNTIYF. The CDR3 DNA follows: TGTGCCAGCAGCGTAGGAAGTCGAGGACGCTCTGGAAACACCATATATTTT.